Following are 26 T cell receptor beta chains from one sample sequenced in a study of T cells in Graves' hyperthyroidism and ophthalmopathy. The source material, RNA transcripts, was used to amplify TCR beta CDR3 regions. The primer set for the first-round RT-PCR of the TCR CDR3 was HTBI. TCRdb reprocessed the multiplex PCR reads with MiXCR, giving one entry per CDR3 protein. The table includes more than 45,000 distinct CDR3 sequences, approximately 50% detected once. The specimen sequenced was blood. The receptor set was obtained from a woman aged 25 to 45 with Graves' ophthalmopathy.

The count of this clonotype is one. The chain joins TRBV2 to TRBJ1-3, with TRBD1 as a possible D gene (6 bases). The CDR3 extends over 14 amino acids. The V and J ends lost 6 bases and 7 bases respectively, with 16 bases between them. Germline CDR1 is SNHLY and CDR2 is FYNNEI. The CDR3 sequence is CASRLTGTLNTIYF. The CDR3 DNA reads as TGTGCCAGCAGACTTACAGGGACCCTGAACACCATATATTTT.

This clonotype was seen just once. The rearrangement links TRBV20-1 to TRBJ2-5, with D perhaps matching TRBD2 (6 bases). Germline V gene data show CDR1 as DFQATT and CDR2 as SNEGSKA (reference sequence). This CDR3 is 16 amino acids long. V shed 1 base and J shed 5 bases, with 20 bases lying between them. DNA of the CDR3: TGCAGTGCTAGAGTCGGCTGGGACTCTTTAAGGGAGACCCAGTACTTC. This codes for CSARVGWDSLRETQYF.

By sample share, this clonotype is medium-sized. The DNA for the CDR3 is TGTGCCACCAGTGATTTCAGGGTTAGGGACTACAACGTGAAGCAGTACTTC. Encoded protein: CATSDFRVRDYNVKQYF. This chain joins TRBV24-1 and TRBJ2-7, with 7 bases that match TRBD2. The CDR3 extends over 17 amino acids. Germline CDR1 and CDR2: KGHDR and SFDVKD. Trimming at V came to 1 base and at J to 8 bases, leaving 16 bases not matched to a gene.

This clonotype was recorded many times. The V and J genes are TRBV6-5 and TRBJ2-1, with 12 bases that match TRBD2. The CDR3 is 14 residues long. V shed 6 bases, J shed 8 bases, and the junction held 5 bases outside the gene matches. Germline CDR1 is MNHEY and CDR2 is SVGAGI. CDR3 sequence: CASSSLAGGYEQFF. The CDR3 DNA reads TGTGCCAGCAGCTCACTAGCGGGAGGCTATGAGCAGTTCTTC.

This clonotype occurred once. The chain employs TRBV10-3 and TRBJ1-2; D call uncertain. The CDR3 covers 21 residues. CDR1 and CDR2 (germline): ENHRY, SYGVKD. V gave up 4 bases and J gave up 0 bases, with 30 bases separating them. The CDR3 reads CAISVPFRVAIFLCANYGYTF. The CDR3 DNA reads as TGTGCCATCAGTGTCCCTTTTAGAGTGGCTATATTCTTATGTGCTAACTATGGCTACACCTTC.

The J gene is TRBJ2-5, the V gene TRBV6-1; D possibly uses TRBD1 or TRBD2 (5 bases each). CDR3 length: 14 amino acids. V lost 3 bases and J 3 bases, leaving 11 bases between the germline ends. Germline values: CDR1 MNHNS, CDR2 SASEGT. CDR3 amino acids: CASSDSRGKETQYF. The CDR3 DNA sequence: TGTGCCAGCAGTGACAGCCGGGGCAAAGAGACCCAGTACTTC.

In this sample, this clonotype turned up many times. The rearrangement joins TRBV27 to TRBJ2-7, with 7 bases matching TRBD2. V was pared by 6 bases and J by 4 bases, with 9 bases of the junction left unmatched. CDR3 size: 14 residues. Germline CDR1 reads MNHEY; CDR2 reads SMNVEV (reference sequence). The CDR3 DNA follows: TGTGCCAGCAGAGGGAGGGCGAACCTTTACGAGCAGTACTTC. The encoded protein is CASRGRANLYEQYF.

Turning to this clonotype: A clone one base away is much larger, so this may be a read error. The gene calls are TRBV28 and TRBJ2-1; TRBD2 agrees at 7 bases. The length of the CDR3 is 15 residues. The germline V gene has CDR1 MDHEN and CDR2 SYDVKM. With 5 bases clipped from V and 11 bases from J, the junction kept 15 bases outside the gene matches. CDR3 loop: CASSPSDREATQQFF. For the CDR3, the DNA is TGTGCCAGCAGTCCATCGGACCGGGAGGCTACTCAGCAGTTCTTC.

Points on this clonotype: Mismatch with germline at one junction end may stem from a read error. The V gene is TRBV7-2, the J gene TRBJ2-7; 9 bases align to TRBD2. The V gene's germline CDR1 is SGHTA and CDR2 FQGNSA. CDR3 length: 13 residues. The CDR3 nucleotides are TGTGCCAGCAGCTCTCGGACTAGCGACGAACAGTACTTC. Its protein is CASSSRTSDEQYF.

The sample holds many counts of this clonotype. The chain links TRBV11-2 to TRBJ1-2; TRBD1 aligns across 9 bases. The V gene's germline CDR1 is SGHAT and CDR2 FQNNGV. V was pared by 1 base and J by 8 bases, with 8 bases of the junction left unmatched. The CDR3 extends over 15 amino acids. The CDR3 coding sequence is TGTGCCAGCAGCTTAGCCCCCGACAGGGGGATGGGCTACACCTTC. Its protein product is CASSLAPDRGMGYTF.

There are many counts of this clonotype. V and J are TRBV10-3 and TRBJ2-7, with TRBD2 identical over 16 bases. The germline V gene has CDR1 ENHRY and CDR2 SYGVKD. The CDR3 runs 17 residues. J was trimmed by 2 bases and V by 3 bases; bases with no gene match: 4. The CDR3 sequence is CAISDLGTSGRAYEQYF. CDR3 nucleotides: TGTGCCATCAGTGACCTTGGGACTAGCGGGAGGGCCTACGAGCAGTACTTC.

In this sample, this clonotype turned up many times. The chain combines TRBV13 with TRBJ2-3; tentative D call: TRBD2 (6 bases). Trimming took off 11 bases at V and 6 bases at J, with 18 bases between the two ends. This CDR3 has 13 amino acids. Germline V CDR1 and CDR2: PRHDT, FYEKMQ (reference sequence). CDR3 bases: TGTGCCCCAGCGGAGGGGCGAGCGGATACGCAGTATTTT. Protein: CAPAEGRADTQYF.

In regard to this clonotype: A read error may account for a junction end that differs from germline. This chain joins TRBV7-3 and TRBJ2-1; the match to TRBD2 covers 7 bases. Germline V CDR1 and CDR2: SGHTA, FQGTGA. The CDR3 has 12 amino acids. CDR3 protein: CAGREGQGEQFF. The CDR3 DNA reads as TGTGCCGGCAGGGAGGGTCAGGGTGAGCAGTTCTTC.

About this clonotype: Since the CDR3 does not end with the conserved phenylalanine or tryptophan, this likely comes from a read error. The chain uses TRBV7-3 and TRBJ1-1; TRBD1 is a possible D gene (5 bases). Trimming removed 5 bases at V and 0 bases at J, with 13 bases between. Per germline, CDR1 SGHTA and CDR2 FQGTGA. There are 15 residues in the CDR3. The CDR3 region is CASSTSGTVNTEAFI. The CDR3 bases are TGTGCCAGCAGCACTTCCGGGACGGTGAACACTGAAGCTTTCATT.

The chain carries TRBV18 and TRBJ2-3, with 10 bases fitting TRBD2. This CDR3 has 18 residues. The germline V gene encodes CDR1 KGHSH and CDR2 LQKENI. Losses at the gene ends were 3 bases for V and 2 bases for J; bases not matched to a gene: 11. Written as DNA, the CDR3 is TGTGCCAGCTCACCTCTGCTAGCGGGAGTCCCTATCACAGATACGCAGTATTTT. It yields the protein CASSPLLAGVPITDTQYF.

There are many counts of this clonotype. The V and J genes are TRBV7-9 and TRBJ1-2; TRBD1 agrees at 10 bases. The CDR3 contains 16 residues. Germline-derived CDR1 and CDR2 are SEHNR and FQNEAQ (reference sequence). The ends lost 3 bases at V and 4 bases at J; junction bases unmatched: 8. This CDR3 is CASSFNLTGGGYGYTF. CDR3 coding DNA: TGTGCCAGCAGCTTTAACTTGACAGGGGGCGGCTATGGCTACACCTTC.

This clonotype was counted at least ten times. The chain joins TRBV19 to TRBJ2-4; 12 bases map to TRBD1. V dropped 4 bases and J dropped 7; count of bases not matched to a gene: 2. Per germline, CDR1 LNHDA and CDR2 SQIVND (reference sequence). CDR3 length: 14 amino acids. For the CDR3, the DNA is TGTGCCAGTAGTAGGGGGACAGGGGGCAACATTCAGTACTTC. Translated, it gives CASSRGTGGNIQYF. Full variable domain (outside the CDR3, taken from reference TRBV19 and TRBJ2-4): DGGITQSPKYLFRKEGQNVTLSCEQNLNHDAMYWYRQDPGQGLRLIYYSQIVNDFQKGDIAEGYSVSREKKESFPLTVTSAQKNPTAFYLCASSRGTGGNIQYFGAGTRLSVL.

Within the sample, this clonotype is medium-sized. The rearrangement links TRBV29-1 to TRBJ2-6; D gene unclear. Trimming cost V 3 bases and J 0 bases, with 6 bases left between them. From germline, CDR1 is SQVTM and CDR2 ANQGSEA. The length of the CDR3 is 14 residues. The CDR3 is CSVDPGSGANVLTF. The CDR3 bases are TGCAGCGTTGATCCTGGCTCTGGGGCCAACGTCCTGACTTTC. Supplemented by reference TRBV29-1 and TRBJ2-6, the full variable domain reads SAVISQKPSRDICQRGTSLTIQCQVDSQVTMMFWYRQQPGQSLTLIATANQGSEATYESGFVIDKFPISRPNLTFSTLTVSNMSPEDSSIYLCSVDPGSGANVLTFGAGSRLTVL.

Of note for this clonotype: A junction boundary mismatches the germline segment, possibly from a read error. The CDR3 DNA follows: TGCAGTGCCCGACAGGGCTACGGGCAGTACTTC. The encoded protein is CSARQGYGQYF. J is TRBJ2-7 and V is TRBV20-1, with 7 bases aligning to TRBD1. The CDR3 runs to 11 residues. Germline CDR1 DFQATT, CDR2 SNEGSKA (reference sequence).

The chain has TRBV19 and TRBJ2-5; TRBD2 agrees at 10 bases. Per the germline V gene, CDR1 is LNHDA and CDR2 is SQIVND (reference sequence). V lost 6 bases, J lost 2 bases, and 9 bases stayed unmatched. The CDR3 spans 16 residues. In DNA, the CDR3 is TGTGCCAGTAGGGGGCTAGCGGGAGCCGTACAAGAGACCCAGTACTTC. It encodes CASRGLAGAVQETQYF.

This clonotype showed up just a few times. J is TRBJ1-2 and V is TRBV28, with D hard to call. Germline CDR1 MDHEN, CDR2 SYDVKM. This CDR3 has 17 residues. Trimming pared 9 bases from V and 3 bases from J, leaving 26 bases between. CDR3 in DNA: TGTGCCAGTCACAGTATGGTCCTCGGGCAGATGGACTATGGCTACACCTTC. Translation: CASHSMVLGQMDYGYTF.

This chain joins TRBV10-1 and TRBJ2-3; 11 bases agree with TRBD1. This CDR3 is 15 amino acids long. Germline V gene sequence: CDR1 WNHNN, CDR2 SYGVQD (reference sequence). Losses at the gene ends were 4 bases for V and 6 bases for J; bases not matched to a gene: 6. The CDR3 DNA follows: TGCGCCAGCAGTGTCCGGGACAGGGGGATGGATACGCAGTATTTT. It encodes CASSVRDRGMDTQYF.

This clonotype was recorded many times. DNA for the CDR3: TGCAGTGCTAGACATAGCGGGGACTACGAGCAGTACTTC. This encodes CSARHSGDYEQYF. The chain uses TRBV20-1 and TRBJ2-7, with 8 bases matching TRBD2. The length of the CDR3 is 13 residues. Looked up from germline, CDR1 is DFQATT and CDR2 is SNEGSKA (reference sequence). V dropped 2 bases and J dropped 3; count of bases not matched to a gene: 3.

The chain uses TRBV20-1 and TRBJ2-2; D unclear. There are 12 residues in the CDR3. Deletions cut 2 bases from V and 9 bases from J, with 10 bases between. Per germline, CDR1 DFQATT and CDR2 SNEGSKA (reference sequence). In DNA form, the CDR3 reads TGCAGTGCTAGAAAGTCTATCCGGGAGCTGTTTTTT. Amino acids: CSARKSIRELFF.

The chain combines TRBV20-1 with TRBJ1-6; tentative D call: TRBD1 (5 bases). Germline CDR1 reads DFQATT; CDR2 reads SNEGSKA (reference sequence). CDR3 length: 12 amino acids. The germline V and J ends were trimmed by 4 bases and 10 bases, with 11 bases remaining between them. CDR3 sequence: CSANGAGSPLHF. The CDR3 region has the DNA TGCAGTGCTAATGGGGCAGGATCACCCCTCCACTTT.

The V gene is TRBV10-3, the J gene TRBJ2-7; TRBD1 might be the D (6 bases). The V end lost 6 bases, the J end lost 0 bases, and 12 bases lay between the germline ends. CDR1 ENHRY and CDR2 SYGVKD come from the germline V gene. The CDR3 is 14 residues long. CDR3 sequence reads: CAISVRDNSYEQYF. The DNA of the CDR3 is TGTGCCATCAGCGTACGGGACAACTCCTACGAGCAGTACTTC.